Shown below are 10 T cell receptor beta chains from a single sample sequenced in a study of identical twins. In TCRdb, the 5' RACE reads were re-called with MiXCR into one record per CDR3 protein. The data hold around 670,000 distinct CDR3 sequences, with approximately 6.1% observed a single time. Material: naive T cells sorted from blood. These receptors came from a man aged 18 to 29 in good health.

The V gene is TRBV20-1, the J gene TRBJ2-3, with 7 bases aligning to TRBD1. The junction had 9 bases not matched to a gene; V was cut back by 4 bases and J by 2 bases. The V gene's germline CDR1 is DFQATT and CDR2 SNEGSKA (reference sequence). The CDR3 is 15 residues long. For the CDR3, the DNA is TGCAGTGCTATTCCCGGGACAGCAAACACAGATACGCAGTATTTT. It translates to CSAIPGTANTDTQYF.

This clonotype was recorded a few times. The chain carries TRBV30 and TRBJ2-2; D gene unclear. V was cut by 3 bases and J by 4 bases, with 3 bases left in between. The CDR3 runs 11 residues. CDR1 GTSNPN and CDR2 SVGIG come from the germline V gene (reference sequence). The CDR3, as DNA: TGTGCCTGGAGAGGCACCGGGGAGCTGTTTTTT. Translation: CAWRGTGELFF.

There are a few counts of this clonotype. The rearrangement uses TRBV4-1 and TRBJ2-3; D gene ambiguous. The germline V gene has CDR1 MGHRA and CDR2 YSYEKL. V gave up 4 bases and J gave up 3 bases, with 11 bases separating them. The CDR3 has 14 residues. The CDR3 bases are TGCGCCAGCAGCCTAAACCGAAGGACAGATACGCAGTATTTT. It is translated as CASSLNRRTDTQYF.

The rearrangement links TRBV7-8 to TRBJ2-3; 12 bases line up with TRBD2. V was clipped by 5 bases and J by 4 bases; unmatched bases: 7. This CDR3 region has 16 residues. Germline CDR1 is SGHVS and CDR2 is FQNEAQ. This chain's CDR3 is CASSARLAGAADTQYF. CDR3 coding DNA: TGTGCCAGCAGCGCACGACTAGCGGGAGCGGCAGATACGCAGTATTTT.

The sample holds a few counts of this clonotype. This chain uses TRBV5-1 with TRBJ1-3; 9 bases are a match to TRBD1. The CDR3 runs 14 residues. In germline, CDR1 is SGHRS, CDR2 YFSETQ. The J segment lost 7 bases and the V segment lost 4 bases, leaving 6 bases of the junction unmatched. CDR3 region: CASSPGQGWNTIYF. CDR3 nucleotides: TGCGCCAGCAGCCCGGGACAGGGCTGGAACACCATATATTTT.

This clonotype came up a few times. The chain employs TRBV27 and TRBJ2-1; 11 bases agree with TRBD1. CDR1 is MNHEY and CDR2 is SMNVEV in the germline V gene (reference sequence). Trimming took 6 bases from V and 2 from J; bases not matched to a gene: 12. The length of the CDR3 is 18 residues. CDR3 DNA sequence: TGTGCCAGCAGATGGACAGGGGGCGCGGGACTAGCCTACAATGAGCAGTTCTTC. As protein: CASRWTGGAGLAYNEQFF.

This clonotype was observed many times. The V gene is TRBV10-3, the J gene TRBJ1-6; tentative D call: TRBD1 (6 bases). There are 13 residues in the CDR3. CDR1 ENHRY and CDR2 SYGVKD come from the germline V gene. The V gene lost 6 bases and the J gene lost 7 bases, with 10 bases spanning the gap. The CDR3 DNA follows: TGTGCCATCAGACCGGACAGAAATTCACCCCTCCACTTT. Protein product: CAIRPDRNSPLHF.

In this sample, this clonotype turned up many times. This chain connects TRBV27 to TRBJ2-3; D perhaps matches TRBD2 (5 bases). The V end was cut by 5 bases, the J end by 6 bases, with 21 bases between. Germline V gives CDR1 MNHEY, CDR2 SMNVEV (reference sequence). The CDR3 covers 16 residues. CDR3 in DNA: TGTGCCAGCAGTCCGAGGACTCAACTCTCGACGGATACGCAGTATTTT. Amino acid sequence: CASSPRTQLSTDTQYF.

The chain couples TRBV6-5 to TRBJ2-7; 7 positions match TRBD2. The V gene end was trimmed by 0 bases and the J gene end by 6 bases; junction bases not matched to a gene: 5. CDR1 is MNHEY, CDR2 SVGAGI, per germline. This CDR3 is built from 14 residues. The DNA for the CDR3 is TGTGCCAGCAGTTACTCTGCGGGAGACGGCGAGCAGTACTTC. Translation: CASSYSAGDGEQYF.

In regard to this clonotype: This may be a read error, as it is one base from a much larger clone. V is TRBV29-1 and J is TRBJ1-5; the D gene is possibly TRBD1 (5 bases). The CDR3 is 13 amino acids. Per the germline V gene, CDR1 is SQVTM and CDR2 is ANQGSEA. CDR3 amino acids: CSVSDMGNQPHHF. As DNA, the CDR3 is TGCAGCGTTTCGGACATGGGGAATCAGCCCCATCATTTT.